A selection of T cell receptor beta chains follows, all from one sample in a study of CD8 T cells in Susac syndrome. TCRdb re-called the immunoSEQ multiplex PCR reads with MiXCR, one entry per CDR3 protein. The repertoire includes approximately 160,000 distinct CDR3 sequences, approximately 90% of them detected once, and more than 0.07% sits in the top ten. Sequencing was performed on CD4+ T cells from PBMCs. The receptor source for this set is a human donor in good health. Both conserved end residues are part of each CDR3. The D gene is left open where the match is weak. Not every row has a clone size; where given, it reads once, few, many or a size class.

D,size,V,J,CDR3,DNA
-,few,TRBV4-3,TRBJ1-1,CASSQVRDTEAFF,TGCGCCAGCAGCCAAGTTCGAGACACTGAAGCTTTCTTT
-,-,TRBV12-3/TRBV12-4,TRBJ2-1,CASSLDGFSYNEQFF,TGTGCCAGCAGTTTGGACGGCTTCTCCTACAATGAGCAGTTCTTC
-,-,TRBV7-2,TRBJ2-7,CASNPGPGYEQYF,TGTGCCAGCAACCCGGGGCCGGGCTACGAGCAGTACTTC
-,-,TRBV28,TRBJ1-3,CASRAHSGNTIYF,TGTGCCAGCAGGGCCCACTCTGGAAACACCATATATTTT
-,-,TRBV5-1,TRBJ1-6,CASSLDGGRDSPLHF,TGCGCCAGCAGCTTGGACGGGGGGCGCGATTCACCCCTCCACTTT
TRBD1,-,TRBV28,TRBJ1-2,CASSVSGTDFNYGYTF,TGTGCCAGCAGTGTCTCCGGGACAGATTTTAACTATGGCTACACCTTC
-,-,TRBV19,TRBJ2-3,CASSNSGGTDTQYF,TGTGCCAGTAGTAATTCGGGGGGCACAGATACGCAGTATTTT
-,-,TRBV5-4,TRBJ2-7,CASSPGGGDSYEQYF,TGTGCCAGCAGCCCCGGAGGGGGGGACTCCTACGAGCAGTACTTC
-,-,TRBV5-1,TRBJ2-6,CASSLQTAGANVLTF,TGCGCCAGCAGCTTGCAAACCGCTGGGGCCAACGTCCTGACTTTC
-,-,TRBV2,TRBJ1-6,CAGGQINVGSPLHF,TGTGCCGGAGGACAGATAAATGTTGGTTCACCCCTCCACTTT
-,-,TRBV5-1,TRBJ1-3,CASLLRGDSGNTIYF,TGCGCCAGTCTTTTGCGGGGGGACTCTGGAAACACCATATATTTT
TRBD1,many,TRBV19,TRBJ2-3,CASSLGQGTDTQYF,TGTGCCAGTAGTCTCGGACAGGGGACAGATACGCAGTATTTT
-,-,TRBV6-2/TRBV6-3,TRBJ1-5,CASSPDRSYSNQPQHF,TGTGCCAGCAGTCCGGACCGATCTTATAGCAATCAGCCCCAGCATTTT
-,-,TRBV30,TRBJ1-5,CAWSRDNSNQPQHF,TGTGCCTGGAGTAGGGATAATAGCAATCAGCCCCAGCATTTT
-,-,TRBV4-1,TRBJ2-3,CASKSWVRSTDTQYF,TGCGCCAGCAAATCCTGGGTTCGGAGCACAGATACGCAGTATTTT
-,-,TRBV5-1,TRBJ2-7,CASSLGPAGAGANEQYF,TGCGCCAGCAGCTTGGGTCCCGCCGGGGCAGGGGCCAACGAGCAGTACTTC
-,-,TRBV2,TRBJ1-5,CASERADSNQPQHF,TGTGCCAGCGAGAGGGCGGATAGCAATCAGCCCCAGCATTTT
-,-,TRBV5-1,TRBJ2-2,CASGLEGSGELFF,TGCGCCAGCGGCCTCGAAGGATCCGGGGAGCTGTTTTTT
TRBD1,-,TRBV19,TRBJ2-5,CASSRSPGTAQETQYF,TGTGCCAGTAGTCGGTCCCCGGGGACAGCCCAAGAGACCCAGTACTTC
-,-,TRBV29-1,TRBJ2-3,CSVEDLWTAKYTDTQYF,TGCAGCGTTGAAGATCTTTGGACAGCCAAATACACAGATACGCAGTATTTT
-,-,TRBV30,TRBJ2-3,CAWDHGDTQYF,TGTGCCTGGGACCACGGGGATACGCAGTATTTT
-,-,TRBV11-1,TRBJ1-2,CASSLQDGEYGYTF,TGTGCCAGCAGCTTGCAGGACGGAGAATATGGCTACACCTTC
TRBD1,-,TRBV5-1,TRBJ2-2,CASSVQGTGELFF,TGCGCCAGCAGCGTACAGGGGACCGGGGAGCTGTTTTTT
TRBD1,-,TRBV7-2,TRBJ2-1,CASSLTGSSYNEQFF,TGTGCCAGCAGCTTGACAGGGAGCTCCTACAATGAGCAGTTCTTC
TRBD2,few,TRBV2,TRBJ2-7,CASSEYPSGAYEQYF,TGTGCCAGCAGTGAATACCCTAGCGGGGCCTACGAGCAGTACTTC
TRBD2,-,TRBV9,TRBJ2-1,CASSAGTSGRLGQFF,TGTGCCAGCAGCGCCGGGACTAGCGGGAGATTAGGGCAGTTCTTC
TRBD2,-,TRBV30,TRBJ2-1,CAWSVRLAGRDEQFF,TGTGCCTGGAGTGTAAGGCTAGCGGGGAGGGATGAGCAGTTCTTC
TRBD2,-,TRBV6-5,TRBJ2-1,CASSYSKAREGYEQFF,TGTGCCAGCAGTTACTCGAAGGCGCGGGAGGGGTATGAGCAGTTCTTC
TRBD1,-,TRBV9,TRBJ1-2,CASSAGQGSYGYTF,TGTGCCAGCAGCGCGGGACAGGGGAGCTATGGCTACACCTTC